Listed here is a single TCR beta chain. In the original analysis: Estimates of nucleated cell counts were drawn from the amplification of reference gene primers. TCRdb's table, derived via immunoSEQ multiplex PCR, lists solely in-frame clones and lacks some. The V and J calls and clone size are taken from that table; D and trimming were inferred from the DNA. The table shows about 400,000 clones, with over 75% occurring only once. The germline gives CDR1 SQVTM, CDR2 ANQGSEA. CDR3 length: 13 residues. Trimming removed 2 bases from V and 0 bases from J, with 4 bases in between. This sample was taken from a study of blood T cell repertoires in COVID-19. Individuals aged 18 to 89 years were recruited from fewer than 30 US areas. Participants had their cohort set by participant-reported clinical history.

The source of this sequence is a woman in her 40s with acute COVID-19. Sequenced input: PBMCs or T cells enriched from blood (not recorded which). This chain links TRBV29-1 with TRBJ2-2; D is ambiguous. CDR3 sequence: CSVETANTGELFF. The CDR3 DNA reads TGCAGCGTTGAAACAGCGAACACCGGGGAGCTGTTTTTT.